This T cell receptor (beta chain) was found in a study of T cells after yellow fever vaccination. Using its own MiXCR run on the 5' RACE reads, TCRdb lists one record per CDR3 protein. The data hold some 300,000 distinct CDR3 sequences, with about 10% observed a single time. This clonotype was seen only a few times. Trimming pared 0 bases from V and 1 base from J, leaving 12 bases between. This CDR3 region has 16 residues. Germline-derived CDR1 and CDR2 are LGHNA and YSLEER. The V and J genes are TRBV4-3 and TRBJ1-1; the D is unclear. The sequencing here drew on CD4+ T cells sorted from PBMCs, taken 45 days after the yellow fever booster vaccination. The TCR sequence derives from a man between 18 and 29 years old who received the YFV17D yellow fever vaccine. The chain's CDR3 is CASSQEPWSGNTEAFF. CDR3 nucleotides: TGCGCCAGCAGCCAAGAGCCGTGGTCAGGGAACACTGAAGCTTTCTTT.